What follows is one T cell receptor (beta chain) and its context. Generated by immunoSEQ multiplex PCR, the TCRdb table keeps only in-frame clones and is missing some. The sample carries roughly 100,000 clones, about 72% recorded once. Germline V lookup: CDR1 SGDLS, CDR2 YYNGEE. V dropped 0 bases and J dropped 7; count of bases not matched to a gene: 1. The CDR3 is 14 residues long. This sample stems from a study of blood T cell repertoires in COVID-19. Sequencing used peripheral blood. The clonotype comes from a man in his 60s with active or convalescent COVID-19. The V gene is TRBV9, the J gene TRBJ2-1, with 10 bases aligning to TRBD2. The CDR3: CASSVVAGGNEQFF. CDR3 in DNA: TGTGCCAGCAGCGTAGTAGCGGGAGGAAATGAGCAGTTCTTC.